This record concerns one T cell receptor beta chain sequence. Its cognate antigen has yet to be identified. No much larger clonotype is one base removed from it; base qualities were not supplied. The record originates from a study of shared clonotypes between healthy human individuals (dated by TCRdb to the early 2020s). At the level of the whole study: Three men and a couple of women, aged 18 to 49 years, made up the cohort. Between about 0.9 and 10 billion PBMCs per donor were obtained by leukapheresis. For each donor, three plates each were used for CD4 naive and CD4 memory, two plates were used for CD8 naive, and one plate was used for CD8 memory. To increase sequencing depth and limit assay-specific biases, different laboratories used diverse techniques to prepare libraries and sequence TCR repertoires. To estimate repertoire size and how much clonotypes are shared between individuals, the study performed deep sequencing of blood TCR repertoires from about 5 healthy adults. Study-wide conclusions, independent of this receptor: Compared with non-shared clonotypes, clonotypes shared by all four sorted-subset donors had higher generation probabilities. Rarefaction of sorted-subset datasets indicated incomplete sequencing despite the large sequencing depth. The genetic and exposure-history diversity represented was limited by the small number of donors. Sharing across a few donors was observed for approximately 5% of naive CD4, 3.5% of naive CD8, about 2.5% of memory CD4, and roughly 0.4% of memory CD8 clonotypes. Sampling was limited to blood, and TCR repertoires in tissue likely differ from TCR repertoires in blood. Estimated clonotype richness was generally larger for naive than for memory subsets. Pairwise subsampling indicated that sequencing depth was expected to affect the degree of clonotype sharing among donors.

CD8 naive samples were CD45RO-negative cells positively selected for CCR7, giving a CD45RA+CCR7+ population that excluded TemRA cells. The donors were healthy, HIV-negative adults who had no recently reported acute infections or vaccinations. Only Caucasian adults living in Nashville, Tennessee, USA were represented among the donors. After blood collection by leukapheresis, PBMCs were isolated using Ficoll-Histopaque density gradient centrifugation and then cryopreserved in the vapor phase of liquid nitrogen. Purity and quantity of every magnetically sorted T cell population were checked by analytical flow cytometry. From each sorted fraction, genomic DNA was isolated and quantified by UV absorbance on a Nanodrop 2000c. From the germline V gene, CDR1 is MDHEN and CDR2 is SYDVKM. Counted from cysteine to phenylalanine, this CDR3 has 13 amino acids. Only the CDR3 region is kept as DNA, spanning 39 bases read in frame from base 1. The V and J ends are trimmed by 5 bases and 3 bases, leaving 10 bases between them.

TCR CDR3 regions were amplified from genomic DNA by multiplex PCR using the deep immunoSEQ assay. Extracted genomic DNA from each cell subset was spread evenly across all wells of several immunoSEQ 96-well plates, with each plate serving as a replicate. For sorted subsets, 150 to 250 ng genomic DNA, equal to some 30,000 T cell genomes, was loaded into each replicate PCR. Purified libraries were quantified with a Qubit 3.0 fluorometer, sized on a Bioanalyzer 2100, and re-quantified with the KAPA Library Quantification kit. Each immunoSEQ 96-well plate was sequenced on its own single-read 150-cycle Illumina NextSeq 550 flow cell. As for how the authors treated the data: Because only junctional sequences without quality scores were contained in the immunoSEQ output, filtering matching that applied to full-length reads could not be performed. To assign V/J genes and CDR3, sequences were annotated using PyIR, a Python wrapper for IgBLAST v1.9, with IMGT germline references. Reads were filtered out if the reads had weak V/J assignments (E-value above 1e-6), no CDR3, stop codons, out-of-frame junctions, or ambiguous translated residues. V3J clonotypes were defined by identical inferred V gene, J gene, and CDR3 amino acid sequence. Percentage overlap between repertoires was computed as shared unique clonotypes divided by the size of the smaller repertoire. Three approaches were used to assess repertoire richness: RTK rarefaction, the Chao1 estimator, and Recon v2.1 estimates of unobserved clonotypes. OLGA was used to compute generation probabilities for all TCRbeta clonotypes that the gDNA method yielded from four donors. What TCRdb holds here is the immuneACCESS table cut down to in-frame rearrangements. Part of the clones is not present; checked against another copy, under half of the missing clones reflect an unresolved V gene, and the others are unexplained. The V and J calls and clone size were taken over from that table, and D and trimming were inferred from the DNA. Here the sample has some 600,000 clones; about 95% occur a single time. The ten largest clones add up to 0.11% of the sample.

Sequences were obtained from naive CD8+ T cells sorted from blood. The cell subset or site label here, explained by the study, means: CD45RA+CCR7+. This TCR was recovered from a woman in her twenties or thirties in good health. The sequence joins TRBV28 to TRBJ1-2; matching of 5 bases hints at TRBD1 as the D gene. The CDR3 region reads CASSMTVYYGYTF. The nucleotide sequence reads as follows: TGTGCCAGCAGTATGACAGTGTACTATGGCTACACCTTC.